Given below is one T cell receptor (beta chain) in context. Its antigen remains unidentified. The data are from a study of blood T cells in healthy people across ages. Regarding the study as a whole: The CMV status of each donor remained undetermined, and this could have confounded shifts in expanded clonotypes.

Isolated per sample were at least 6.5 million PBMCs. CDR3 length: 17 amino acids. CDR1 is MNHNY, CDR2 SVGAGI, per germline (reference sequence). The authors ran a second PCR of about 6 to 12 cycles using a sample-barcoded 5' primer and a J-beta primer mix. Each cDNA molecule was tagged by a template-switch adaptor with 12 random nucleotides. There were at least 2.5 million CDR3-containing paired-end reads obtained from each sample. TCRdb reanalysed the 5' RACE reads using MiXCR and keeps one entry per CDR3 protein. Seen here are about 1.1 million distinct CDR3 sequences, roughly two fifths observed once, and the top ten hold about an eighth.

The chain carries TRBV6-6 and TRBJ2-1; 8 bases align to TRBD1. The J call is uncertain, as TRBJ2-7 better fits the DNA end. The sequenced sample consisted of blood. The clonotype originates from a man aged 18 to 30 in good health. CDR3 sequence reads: CASSLSLEQGDYNEQYF. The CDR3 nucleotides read TGTGCCAGCAGTCTATCCTTAGAACAGGGGGATTACAATGAGCAGTACTTC.